Following are 10 T cell receptor beta chains from one sample sequenced in a study of cytomegalovirus exposure and HLA in healthy donors. The primer mix had 60 Vbeta and 13 Jbeta primers. The protocol was immunoSEQ multiplex PCR, while the TCRdb copy is restricted to in-frame clones and leaves out a portion. The table lists over 85,000 clones, around 81% of them singletons. Sequencing was carried out using PBMCs. The receptors shown here come from a middle-aged man in good health and CMV-seropositive.

The chain carries TRBV2 and TRBJ1-5; 7 bases align to TRBD1. CDR1 SNHLY and CDR2 FYNNEI come from the germline V gene. CDR3 length: 14 amino acids. After removal of 6 bases from V and 6 bases from J, the junction contained 8 bases not matched to a gene. CDR3 in DNA: TGTGCCAGCAGCGAGACAGGGAGAGGTCAGCCCCAGCATTTT. Protein product: CASSETGRGQPQHF.

This clone occurred a few times. V usage is TRBV29-1 and J usage is TRBJ2-1, with D unclear. Per germline, CDR1 SQVTM and CDR2 ANQGSEA. Deletions cut 4 bases from V and 5 bases from J, with 9 bases between. This CDR3 spans 12 amino acids. The CDR3 loop reads CSVARSNNEQFF. CDR3 DNA: TGCAGCGTTGCCCGGAGTAACAATGAGCAGTTCTTC.

This clone was counted between two and nine times. The chain recombines TRBV5-6 with TRBJ2-1; D is ambiguous. Germline-derived CDR1 and CDR2 are SGHDT and YYEEEE. Trimming shortened V by 4 bases and J by 4 bases, and 3 bases separated the two germline ends. The CDR3 covers 11 residues. CDR3 protein: CASSRYNEQFF. The CDR3 coding sequence is TGTGCCAGCAGCCGGTACAATGAGCAGTTCTTC.

The chain links TRBV29-1 to TRBJ1-1; D not resolved. The CDR3 length is 13 residues. The V end was cut by 7 bases, the J end by 2 bases, with 14 bases between. CDR1 is SQVTM, CDR2 ANQGSEA, per germline. As DNA, the CDR3 is TGCAGCGCCACTGACATAAGAAACACTGAAGCTTTCTTT. Translated: CSATDIRNTEAFF.

The V call is TRBV7-9, the J call TRBJ2-1; 8 positions match TRBD2. The CDR3 is 13 amino acids. Germline CDR1 reads SEHNR; CDR2 reads FQNEAQ (reference sequence). Germline trimming cut 8 bases from V and 7 bases from J; bases unmatched to any gene: 7. In DNA, the CDR3 is TGTGCCAGCGCGGGAGGCGTGGGGAATGAGCAGTTCTTC. Its protein is CASAGGVGNEQFF.

The J gene is TRBJ2-1, the V gene TRBV6-5; no clear D gene. Germline loops: CDR1 MNHEY, CDR2 SVGAGI. The CDR3 extends over 13 amino acids. Trimming took off 2 bases at V and 8 bases at J, with 10 bases between the two ends. CDR3 residues: CASSYGRPYEQFF. CDR3 bases: TGTGCCAGCAGTTACGGGCGCCCGTATGAGCAGTTCTTC.

V and J are TRBV14 and TRBJ2-2; 12 nucleotides align to TRBD2. V lost 2 bases and J lost 6; bases outside the gene matches: 10. CDR3 length: 18 amino acids. Germline V gene sequence: CDR1 SGHDN, CDR2 FVKESK. CDR3 sequence (DNA): TGTGCCAGCAGCCAACTTTGGACTAGCGGGATGGGACCCGGGGAGCTGTTTTTT. This gives the protein CASSQLWTSGMGPGELFF.

This chain connects TRBV28 to TRBJ1-5; 8 bases are shared with TRBD1. CDR1 and CDR2 from the germline V gene are MDHEN and SYDVKM. This CDR3 contains 14 residues. The trim removed 5 bases at V and 6 bases at J, leaving 6 bases unmatched. CDR3: CASSRTGRGQPQHF. CDR3 sequence (DNA): TGTGCCAGCAGTCGGACAGGGAGAGGTCAGCCCCAGCATTTT.

The sample holds a few counts of this clone. The V gene is TRBV7-8, the J gene TRBJ2-1; the match to TRBD1 covers 9 bases. V lost 0 bases, J lost 0 bases, and 6 bases stayed unmatched. CDR1 is SGHVS, CDR2 FQNEAQ, per germline. The CDR3 is 18 amino acids. DNA of the CDR3: TGTGCCAGCAGCTTAGCGAGGACAGGGGCGAGCTCCTACAATGAGCAGTTCTTC. Amino acid sequence: CASSLARTGASSYNEQFF.

The chain employs TRBV29-1 and TRBJ2-1; the match to TRBD2 covers 9 bases. Germline CDR1 and CDR2: SQVTM and ANQGSEA. After removal of 4 bases from V and 4 bases from J, the junction contained 8 bases not matched to a gene. This CDR3 comprises 15 residues. This CDR3 reads CSVGRFSGGYNEQFF. The CDR3 DNA reads TGCAGCGTTGGGAGGTTTAGCGGGGGTTACAATGAGCAGTTCTTC.